The 24 T cell receptor beta chains below come from one sample, sequenced in a study of brain T cells in children with intractable seizures. Profiling relied on immunoSEQ multiplex PCR, and the TCRdb table lists in-frame clones only, not all of them. The data show 95,000 to 120,000 clones, under 95% seen once. Sequenced here: peripheral blood, sampled at surgery. The source is a boy in the first two years of life with hemimegalencephaly and intractable seizures.

The chain carries TRBV9 and TRBJ2-5; D possibly uses TRBD1 or TRBD2 (5 bases each). Germline V CDR1 and CDR2: SGDLS, YYNGEE. Trimming cost V 0 bases and J 2 bases, with 11 bases left between them. The CDR3 sequence is 15 residues long. CDR3 DNA sequence: TGTGCCAGCAGCGTAGTGGGGGTGAGTCAAGAGACCCAGTACTTC. Protein: CASSVVGVSQETQYF.

V usage is TRBV30 and J usage is TRBJ1-3, with a possible D match to TRBD1 (5 bases). V shed 0 bases and J shed 4 bases, with 16 bases lying between them. In germline, CDR1 is GTSNPN, CDR2 SVGIG (reference sequence). The CDR3 is 16 residues long. CDR3 region: CAWSVTKGLSGNTIYF. CDR3 nucleotides: TGTGCCTGGAGTGTAACGAAGGGGTTATCCGGAAACACCATATATTTT. The full variable domain, with the rest looked up from reference TRBV30 and TRBJ1-3, is SQTIHQWPATLVQPVGSPLSLECTVEGTSNPNLYWYRQAAGRGLQLLFYSVGIGQISSEVPQNLSASRPQDRQFILSSKKLLLSDSGFYLCAWSVTKGLSGNTIYFGEGSWLTVV.

The chain recombines TRBV20-1 with TRBJ1-5; D is perhaps TRBD1 (5 bases). Germline V CDR1 and CDR2: DFQATT, SNEGSKA (reference sequence). The CDR3 totals 13 residues. Trimming removed 3 bases from V and 5 bases from J, with 11 bases in between. The DNA for the CDR3 is TGCAGTGCTAGTAGGTTCAGGGATCAGCCCCAGCATTTT. It codes for CSASRFRDQPQHF.

The genes are TRBV11-3 and TRBJ2-6, with unresolved D. V shed 3 bases and J shed 0 bases, with 3 bases lying between them. Germline assignment: CDR1 SGHNT and CDR2 YENEEA. The CDR3 has 14 amino acids. CDR3 loop: CASSFASGANVLTF. CDR3 DNA: TGTGCCAGCAGCTTTGCCTCTGGGGCCAACGTCCTGACTTTC.

The chain is built from TRBV7-9 and TRBJ1-3; possible D gene TRBD1, 6 bases. Trimming left V 5 bases short and J 4 bases short, with 18 bases between. Germline V gene lookup returns CDR1 SEHNR and CDR2 FQNEAQ (reference sequence). The length of the CDR3 is 16 residues. The CDR3 region is CASSVVLAGVGNTIYF. The CDR3 DNA reads TGTGCCAGCAGCGTAGTTCTAGCAGGGGTCGGAAACACCATATATTTT.

The chain joins TRBV28 to TRBJ2-7, with D tentatively TRBD2 (6 bases). The germline gives CDR1 MDHEN, CDR2 SYDVKM. V was clipped by 2 bases and J by 3 bases, with 20 bases between them. This CDR3 contains 17 residues. The CDR3: CASSLIVGPGGVYEQYF. The CDR3 region has the DNA TGTGCCAGCAGTTTAATAGTCGGGCCCGGGGGAGTCTACGAGCAGTACTTC. The full variable domain, completed using reference TRBV28 and TRBJ2-7, is DVKVTQSSRYLVKRTGEKVFLECVQDMDHENMFWYRQDPGLGLRLIYFSYDVKMKEKGDIPEGYSVSREKKERFSLILESASTNQTSMYLCASSLIVGPGGVYEQYFGPGTRLTVT.

The sample holds one count of this clone. This rearrangement joins TRBV7-8 to TRBJ1-2; 10 bases agree with TRBD1. The germline V gene encodes CDR1 SGHVS and CDR2 FQNEAQ. The CDR3 is 16 residues long. Losses at the gene ends were 3 bases for V and 8 bases for J; bases not matched to a gene: 12. The CDR3 spells CASSFPRTGGSSGYTF. The CDR3 DNA sequence: TGTGCCAGCAGCTTCCCCCGGACAGGGGGATCGAGCGGCTACACCTTC.

V and J are TRBV19 and TRBJ2-2; TRBD2 agrees at 10 bases. Per germline, CDR1 LNHDA and CDR2 SQIVND (reference sequence). V shed 5 bases and J 4 bases; nucleotides not matched to a gene: 4. The CDR3 runs 15 residues. The CDR3 loop reads CASSPRLAGTGELFF. In DNA form, the CDR3 reads TGTGCCAGTAGTCCCCGACTAGCGGGCACCGGGGAGCTGTTTTTT.

V usage is TRBV28 and J usage is TRBJ1-2, with unresolved D. CDR1 and CDR2 from the germline V gene are MDHEN and SYDVKM. The CDR3 runs to 15 residues. The V and J ends lost 5 bases and 3 bases respectively, with 16 bases between them. CDR3 protein: CASSPAGPGYYGYTF. CDR3 sequence (DNA): TGTGCCAGCAGTCCGGCCGGTCCGGGGTACTATGGCTACACCTTC.

V usage is TRBV11-2 and J usage is TRBJ2-2, with TRBD2 as a possible D gene (6 bases). With 7 bases removed from V and 3 bases from J, the gap between germline ends came to 9 bases. The V gene's germline CDR1 is SGHAT and CDR2 FQNNGV. CDR3 length equals 13 residues. CDR3 region: CASMRDYTGELFF. DNA for the CDR3: TGTGCCAGCATGCGGGACTACACCGGGGAGCTGTTTTTT.

The gene calls are TRBV3-1 (or the pseudogene TRBV3-2) and TRBJ1-3, with D possibly being TRBD1 (6 bases). The V gene lost 5 bases and the J gene lost 4 bases, with 18 bases spanning the gap. The germline V gene encodes CDR1 LGHDT and CDR2 YNNKEL (reference sequence). The CDR3 is made up of 16 amino acids. CDR3 nucleotide sequence: TGTGCCAGCAGCGGAAAACAGGGTCTGTCCGGAAACACCATATATTTT. Translation: CASSGKQGLSGNTIYF.

J is TRBJ2-1 and V is TRBV27; D call uncertain. The V end was cut by 0 bases, the J end by 3 bases, with 3 bases between. CDR3 length: 13 amino acids. Germline V gene data show CDR1 as MNHEY and CDR2 as SMNVEV (reference sequence). Here the CDR3 DNA reads TGTGCCAGCAGTTTATCTGTCTACAATGAGCAGTTCTTC. This sequence encodes CASSLSVYNEQFF.

The chain couples TRBV5-1 to TRBJ2-7; 9 nucleotides match TRBD1. The germline gives CDR1 SGHRS, CDR2 YFSETQ. With V trimmed by 3 bases and J by 1 base, 5 bases remained unmatched. The CDR3 is 15 amino acids. This CDR3 reads CASSYQQGASYEQYF. CDR3 sequence (DNA): TGCGCCAGCAGCTATCAACAGGGGGCATCCTACGAGCAGTACTTC.

V is TRBV5-6 and J is TRBJ2-7, with D perhaps matching TRBD1 or TRBD2 (6 bases each). CDR3 length: 14 amino acids. V gave up 2 bases and J gave up 4 bases, with 13 bases separating them. Germline CDR1 reads SGHDT; CDR2 reads YYEEEE. CDR3 sequence (DNA): TGTGCCAGCAGCTTAGTGGAGGGGGGTTACGAGCAGTACTTC. Protein sequence: CASSLVEGGYEQYF. Based on the CDR3 plus reference TRBV5-6 and TRBJ2-7, the full variable domain is DAGVTQSPTHLIKTRGQQVTLRCSPKSGHDTVSWYQQALGQGPQFIFQYYEEEERQRGNFPDRFSGHQFPNYSSELNVNALLLGDSALYLCASSLVEGGYEQYFGPGTRLTVT.

The CDR3 loop reads CATSRASQGASYEQYF. CDR3 coding DNA: TGTGCCACCAGCAGAGCATCACAGGGGGCCTCCTACGAGCAGTACTTC. V usage is TRBV15 and J usage is TRBJ2-7, with TRBD1 matching over 9 bases. Losses at the gene ends were 1 base for V and 0 bases for J; bases not matched to a gene: 4. Per the germline V gene, CDR1 is LNHNV and CDR2 is YYDKDF (reference sequence). The CDR3 length is 16 residues.

The chain couples TRBV29-1 to TRBJ1-2; 7 bases line up with TRBD1. The CDR3 is made up of 14 amino acids. V shed 6 bases, J shed 4 bases, and the junction held 11 bases outside the gene matches. The germline V gene has CDR1 SQVTM and CDR2 ANQGSEA. Here the CDR3 DNA reads TGCAGCGTCGCCAGTTCGACAGGGAGCTATGGCTACACCTTC. Protein: CSVASSTGSYGYTF.

The rearrangement uses TRBV19 and TRBJ1-3; 7 bases are a match to TRBD1. V trimming: 3 bases; J trimming: 0 bases; junction bases outside the gene matches: 5. The CDR3 extends over 16 amino acids. Germline CDR1 reads LNHDA; CDR2 reads SQIVND (reference sequence). For the CDR3, the DNA is TGTGCCAGTAGTATTCGGACAGGTCTCTCTGGAAACACCATATATTTT. Protein sequence: CASSIRTGLSGNTIYF.

The chain is built from TRBV27 and TRBJ2-7; D unclear. Germline V CDR1 and CDR2: MNHEY, SMNVEV (reference sequence). The CDR3 covers 13 residues. Between the trimmed V and J ends, which lost 3 bases and 3 bases, there was a span of 9 bases. CDR3 loop: CASSLGQIYEQYF. CDR3 DNA: TGTGCCAGCAGTTTGGGCCAGATCTACGAGCAGTACTTC.

This clone appeared once. J is TRBJ2-3 and V is TRBV5-1, with 8 bases identical to TRBD1. The J segment lost 4 bases and the V segment lost 2 bases, leaving 6 bases of the junction unmatched. In germline, CDR1 is SGHRS, CDR2 YFSETQ. The CDR3 spans 15 residues. In nucleotides, the CDR3 is TGCGCCAGCAGCTTTAGGGACAGGATATCAGATACGCAGTATTTT. It translates to CASSFRDRISDTQYF.

V gene TRBV6-5 combines with J gene TRBJ2-7; D tentatively reads TRBD1 or TRBD2 (5 bases each). The germline V gene encodes CDR1 MNHEY and CDR2 SVGAGI. This CDR3 is 15 amino acids long. V was pared by 0 bases and J by 2 bases, with 11 bases between. The CDR3 DNA reads TGTGCCAGCAGTTACTCTGGGGGACCCGCCTACGAGCAGTACTTC. This gives the protein CASSYSGGPAYEQYF.

The gene calls are TRBV11-2 and TRBJ1-2; tentatively, D is TRBD1 (6 bases). Germline CDR1 reads SGHAT; CDR2 reads FQNNGV. This CDR3 has 15 amino acids. V was trimmed by 1 base and J by 5 bases, leaving 14 bases between them. The CDR3 bases are TGTGCCAGCAGCTTAGGAGCGGGGGCCATGTATGGCTACACCTTC. Translated, it gives CASSLGAGAMYGYTF.

This chain uses TRBV18 with TRBJ1-5; TRBD1 aligns across 10 bases. The V and J ends lost 0 bases and 3 bases, in that order; junction bases with no gene match: 5. The CDR3 has 17 amino acids. Germline V gene data show CDR1 as KGHSH and CDR2 as LQKENI. In DNA form, the CDR3 reads TGTGCCAGCTCACCACCCGGGACAGGGGACTCCAATCAGCCCCAGCATTTT. It is translated as CASSPPGTGDSNQPQHF.

The CDR3 DNA reads TGTGCCAGCAGGGGCAGGGGGGGAATACACAATGAGCAGTTCTTC. Protein sequence: CASRGRGGIHNEQFF. The V call is TRBV7-9, the J call TRBJ2-1, with D perhaps matching TRBD1 or TRBD2 (7 bases each). CDR3 size: 15 residues. Per the germline V gene, CDR1 is SEHNR and CDR2 is FQNEAQ (reference sequence). Trimming left V 6 bases short and J 5 bases short, with 17 bases between.

The chain uses TRBV5-4 and TRBJ2-7, with D tentatively TRBD1 (6 bases). Trimming removed 0 bases at V and 5 bases at J, with 9 bases between. Looked up from germline, CDR1 is SGHNT and CDR2 is YYREEE (reference sequence). CDR3 length equals 13 residues. The CDR3 loop reads CASSLDSGDEQYF. The CDR3 nucleotides read TGTGCCAGCAGCTTGGATTCAGGGGACGAGCAGTACTTC.